Following are 24 T cell receptor beta chains from one sample sequenced in a study of molecular identifiers for immune sequencing clone quantification. TCRdb reprocessed the PCR reads with MiXCR, giving one entry per CDR3 protein. Found here are about 320,000 distinct CDR3 sequences, roughly a quarter of them singletons; the top ten hold about 0.7%. Material: naive CD8+ T cells from blood, with Jurkat cell RNA spiked in. Subset here: FACS-sorted CD8+CD4-CCR7+CD45RA+ naive T cells. Receptor source: a human donor in good health. Some libraries in this study had Jurkat cell RNA spiked in.

This clonotype was counted between two and nine times. The chain joins TRBV7-6 to TRBJ2-5; D is unclear. Trimming removed 7 bases at V and 1 base at J, with 13 bases between. The CDR3 has 14 amino acids. The V gene's germline CDR1 is SGHVS and CDR2 FNYEAQ. The CDR3 region has the DNA TGTGCCAGCACCGTGGGCTATTCCCAAGAGACCCAGTACTTC. Amino acid sequence: CASTVGYSQETQYF. Supplemented by reference TRBV7-6 and TRBJ2-5, the full variable domain reads GAGVSQSPRYKVTKRGQDVALRCDPISGHVSLYWYRQALGQGPEFLTYFNYEAQQDKSGLPNDRFSAERPEGSISTLTIQRTEQRDSAMYRCASTVGYSQETQYFGPGTRLLVL.

This clonotype was recorded many times. The chain has TRBV7-9 and TRBJ2-3; the D is unclear. V lost 5 bases and J lost 6, with 9 bases in between. The CDR3 totals 12 residues. The V gene's germline CDR1 is SEHNR and CDR2 FQNEAQ (reference sequence). The CDR3 coding sequence is TGTGCCAGCAGCCCCCGACGGGATACGCAGTATTTT. Protein: CASSPRRDTQYF.

The table lists this clonotype with many counts. One end of the junction does not line up with germline, which may come from a read error. This sequence joins TRBV4-1 and TRBJ1-2; D gene unclear. The CDR3 has 13 residues. The germline gives CDR1 MGHRA, CDR2 YSYEKL. The CDR3 DNA follows: TGCGCCAGCAGCCAAGGCTTGGAGCATATGAGGGCATTC. Amino acid sequence: CASSQGLEHMRAF.

This clonotype was seen at least ten times. The chain recombines TRBV29-1 with TRBJ2-2; D possibly corresponds to TRBD1 (5 bases). Germline loops: CDR1 SQVTM, CDR2 ANQGSEA. Trimming removed 0 bases at V and 3 bases at J, with 14 bases between. This CDR3 is built from 16 residues. CDR3 DNA: TGCAGCGTTGAAGATCCCGTAACAGGACACACCGGGGAGCTGTTTTTT. Amino acids: CSVEDPVTGHTGELFF.

This clonotype was seen at least ten times. V is TRBV7-6 and J is TRBJ2-1, with 9 bases that match TRBD2. The germline V gene has CDR1 SGHVS and CDR2 FNYEAQ. The CDR3 loop spans 16 amino acids. Unmatched junction bases numbered 8, after V lost 7 bases and J lost 1 base. The CDR3 loop reads CASTRAGGLSYNEQFF. CDR3 DNA sequence: TGTGCCAGCACCCGAGCGGGAGGTTTGTCCTACAATGAGCAGTTCTTC.

CDR3 in DNA: TGCAGTGCTAGGAGTCCGGACACATCTAACTATGGCTACACCTTC. It encodes CSARSPDTSNYGYTF. The genes are TRBV20-1 and TRBJ1-2; D may be TRBD1 (5 bases). There are 15 residues in the CDR3. CDR1 and CDR2 from the germline V gene are DFQATT and SNEGSKA (reference sequence). The V and J ends lost 3 bases and 0 bases respectively, with 14 bases between them.

The DNA of the CDR3 is TGTGCCAGCAATCAACGCGGACAGCGGGCGCGCGAGCAGTACTTC. It codes for CASNQRGQRAREQYF. The chain recombines TRBV27 with TRBJ2-7; the D gene could be TRBD1 or TRBD2 (6 bases each). The germline CDR1 and CDR2 sequences are MNHEY and SMNVEV (reference sequence). Deletions cut 7 bases from V and 6 bases from J, with 22 bases between. The CDR3 has 15 residues.

This clonotype was counted many times. The chain has TRBV24-1 and TRBJ2-1, with 7 positions matching TRBD2. The CDR3 sequence is 15 residues long. Trimming removed 5 bases from V and 4 bases from J; junction bases left unmatched: 7. Germline V gene data show CDR1 as KGHDR and CDR2 as SFDVKD. In nucleotides, the CDR3 is TGTGCCACCAGTGTTGGTAGCGGGTTATACAATGAGCAGTTCTTC. It yields the protein CATSVGSGLYNEQFF.

With regard to this clonotype: A much larger clone differs from this one at a single base, so this may be a read error. The chain has TRBV7-6 and TRBJ1-1, with TRBD1 identical over 7 bases. The CDR3 extends over 14 amino acids. J was trimmed by 9 bases and V by 4 bases; bases with no gene match: 11. The V gene's germline CDR1 is SGHVS and CDR2 FNYEAQ. CDR3 nucleotides: TGTGCCAGCAGCTCGACGACAGGGCTGACTAAAGCTTTCTTT. It translates to CASSSTTGLTKAFF. Together with reference TRBV7-6 and TRBJ1-1, the CDR3 gives the full variable domain: GAGVSQSPRYKVTKRGQDVALRCDPISGHVSLYWYRQALGQGPEFLTYFNYEAQQDKSGLPNDRFSAERPEGSISTLTIQRTEQRDSAMYRCASSSTTGLTKAFFGQGTRLTVV.

The chain has TRBV6-2 or TRBV6-3 and TRBJ1-4; D gene uncertain. This CDR3 spans 18 amino acids. The germline CDR1 and CDR2 sequences are MNHEY and SVGEGT. V was clipped by 0 bases and J by 5 bases, with 19 bases between them. The CDR3 nucleotides are TGTGCCAGCAGTTACTCGAAAGCCAGACTAAGGATAAATGAAAAACTGTTTTTT. Translating it yields CASSYSKARLRINEKLFF.

This clonotype has ten or more counts. The chain has TRBV2 and TRBJ2-5, with TRBD1 identical over 7 bases. CDR3 length: 13 amino acids. V dropped 6 bases and J dropped 3; count of bases not matched to a gene: 4. CDR1 is SNHLY, CDR2 FYNNEI, per germline. Written as DNA, the CDR3 is TGTGCCAGCAGGAGCACAGGGGAAGAGACCCAGTACTTC. Amino acid sequence: CASRSTGEETQYF.

This clonotype was detected only a few times. V gene TRBV3-1 combines with J gene TRBJ1-5, with D tentatively TRBD1 (6 bases). CDR1 is LGHDT, CDR2 YNNKEL, per germline (reference sequence). The CDR3 consists of 15 residues. V lost 2 bases and J lost 7, with 15 bases in between. Written as DNA, the CDR3 is TGTGCCAGCAGCCAATCCCCACAGGGAGGCCAGCCCCAGCATTTT. This translates into CASSQSPQGGQPQHF.

As for this clonotype: This may stem from a read error, because a much larger clone lies one nucleotide away. This chain connects TRBV7-9 to TRBJ1-1; 8 bases are shared with TRBD1. The germline V gene has CDR1 SEHNR and CDR2 FQNEAQ (reference sequence). This CDR3 region has 14 residues. This CDR3 is CASSTQGEERGAYF. CDR3 DNA: TGTGCCAGCAGCACACAGGGGGAAGAGCGAGGGGCTTACTTT.

This chain connects TRBV9 to TRBJ2-2; 9 bases fit TRBD1. CDR3 length: 22 residues. Germline V gives CDR1 SGDLS, CDR2 YYNGEE. J was trimmed by 2 bases and V by 5 bases; bases with no gene match: 25. CDR3 sequence reads: CASRLKYRGRILNMQNTGELFF. The CDR3 DNA is TGTGCCAGCAGGCTCAAGTACAGGGGGCGAATATTAAATATGCAAAACACCGGGGAGCTGTTTTTT. Full variable domain (missing parts from reference TRBV9 and TRBJ2-2): DSGVTQTPKHLITATGQRVTLRCSPRSGDLSVYWYQQSLDQGLQFLIQYYNGEERAKGNILERFSAQQFPDLHSELNLSSLELGDSALYFCASRLKYRGRILNMQNTGELFFGEGSRLTVL.

Remarks on this clonotype: The germline gene is not matched at one end of the junction; a read error may be the cause. This chain joins TRBV5-6 and TRBJ1-4; D gene unclear. CDR3 length: 13 residues. Germline CDR1 and CDR2: SGHDT and YYEEEE. CDR3 amino acids: CASSASSNEKLLF. The CDR3 DNA follows: TGTGCCAGCAGCGCAAGCAGTAATGAAAAACTGCTTTTT.

The sample holds many counts of this clonotype. The chain joins TRBV7-9 to TRBJ2-5, with a weak D call TRBD2 (6 bases). With 4 bases removed from V and 2 bases from J, the gap between germline ends came to 17 bases. The CDR3 is 16 amino acids. Germline lookup yields CDR1 SEHNR and CDR2 FQNEAQ (reference sequence). The CDR3 sequence is CASSSNRGELQETQYF. CDR3 bases: TGTGCCAGCAGCTCCAACCGCGGGGAGTTACAAGAGACCCAGTACTTC.

This clonotype was found a few times. The V gene is TRBV7-9, the J gene TRBJ1-5; maybe TRBD1 (5 bases). CDR1 and CDR2 from the germline V gene are SEHNR and FQNEAQ (reference sequence). CDR3 length: 14 residues. V was pared by 6 bases and J by 0 bases, with 9 bases between. CDR3 region: CASSEGFSNQPQHF. The CDR3, as DNA: TGTGCCAGCAGTGAGGGGTTTAGCAATCAGCCCCAGCATTTT.

Regarding this clonotype: A much bigger clone sits one base away, suggesting this may be a read error. V gene TRBV9 combines with J gene TRBJ2-5, with D possibly called TRBD1 or TRBD2 (6 bases each). Trimming took 3 bases from V and 1 from J, leaving 19 bases between them. This CDR3 contains 17 residues. Germline lookup yields CDR1 SGDLS and CDR2 YYNGEE. Written as DNA, the CDR3 is TGTGCCAGCAGCGAAGAGAGAGGGGGACTGATCCAAGAGACCCAGTACTTC. It encodes CASSEERGGLIQETQYF. Supplemented by reference TRBV9 and TRBJ2-5, the full variable domain reads DSGVTQTPKHLITATGQRVTLRCSPRSGDLSVYWYQQSLDQGLQFLIQYYNGEERAKGNILERFSAQQFPDLHSELNLSSLELGDSALYFCASSEERGGLIQETQYFGPGTRLLVL.

This chain links TRBV4-3 with TRBJ2-1; D unresolved. CDR1 and CDR2 (germline): LGHNA, YSLEER. The CDR3 is made up of 17 amino acids. V lost 0 bases to trimming and J lost 0 bases, with 12 bases between them. DNA for the CDR3: TGCGCCAGCAGCCAAGATATCTCTAGGGTCTCCTACAATGAGCAGTTCTTC. Protein product: CASSQDISRVSYNEQFF.

This clonotype has at least ten counts. The chain recombines TRBV29-1 with TRBJ1-4; maybe TRBD1 (5 bases). Looked up from germline, CDR1 is SQVTM and CDR2 is ANQGSEA. This CDR3 is built from 16 residues. Trimming shortened V by 6 bases and J by 3 bases, and 20 bases separated the two germline ends. This CDR3 reads CSVPIPGTAANEKLFF. For the CDR3, the DNA is TGCAGCGTCCCAATTCCCGGGACGGCGGCTAATGAAAAACTGTTTTTT.

Turning to this clonotype: An end of the junction differs from the germline gene, which may be a read error. The chain uses TRBV6-5 and TRBJ1-1; D may be TRBD1 (6 bases). This CDR3 has 16 residues. The germline CDR1 and CDR2 sequences are MNHEY and SVGAGI. The CDR3 loop reads CASSYSNRFGGTEALF. CDR3 DNA sequence: TGTGCCAGCAGTTACTCAAACAGGTTCGGGGGCACTGAAGCTCTCTTT.

J is TRBJ2-3 and V is TRBV5-6, with 10 nucleotides matching TRBD1. The length of the CDR3 is 15 residues. Germline V gene lookup returns CDR1 SGHDT and CDR2 YYEEEE. V was pared by 4 bases and J by 2 bases, with 4 bases of the junction left unmatched. The CDR3 bases are TGTGCCAGCAGCCTGGACAGGGGGGACACAGATACGCAGTATTTT. Amino acids: CASSLDRGDTDTQYF.

There are a few counts of this clonotype. The chain has TRBV27 and TRBJ2-1, with D tentatively TRBD2 (5 bases). This CDR3 is built from 16 residues. From germline, CDR1 is MNHEY and CDR2 SMNVEV (reference sequence). V lost 5 bases, J lost 2 bases, and 16 bases lay in between. CDR3 nucleotide sequence: TGTGCCAGCAGTCCCTTCGAGGGAGTCCCCTACAATGAGCAGTTCTTC. Translating it yields CASSPFEGVPYNEQFF.

On this clonotype: One end of the junction is discordant with germline, which a read error may explain. J is TRBJ2-1 and V is TRBV6-5, with TRBD2 matching over 9 bases. The germline V gene encodes CDR1 MNHEY and CDR2 SVGAGI. The CDR3 is made up of 15 amino acids. This CDR3 reads CASSTLAGAYNGQFF. The CDR3 coding sequence is TGTGCCAGCAGTACACTAGCGGGCGCTTACAATGGGCAGTTCTTC.